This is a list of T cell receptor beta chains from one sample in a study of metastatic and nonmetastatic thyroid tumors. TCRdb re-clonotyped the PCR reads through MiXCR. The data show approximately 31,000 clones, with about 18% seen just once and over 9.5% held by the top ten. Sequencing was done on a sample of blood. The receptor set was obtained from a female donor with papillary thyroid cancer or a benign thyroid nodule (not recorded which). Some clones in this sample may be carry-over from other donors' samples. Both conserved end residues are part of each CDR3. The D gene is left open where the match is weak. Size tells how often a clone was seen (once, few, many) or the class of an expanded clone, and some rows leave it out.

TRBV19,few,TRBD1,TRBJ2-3,CASSISGGEYTQYF,TGTGCCAGTAGTATCTCAGGGGGCGAGTATACGCAGTATTTT
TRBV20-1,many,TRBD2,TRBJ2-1,CSAQAGPYNEQFF,TGCAGTGCTCAAGCGGGACCCTACAATGAGCAGTTCTTC
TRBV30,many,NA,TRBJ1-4,CAWSWASTNEKLFF,TGTGCCTGGAGTTGGGCGTCAACTAATGAAAAACTGTTTTTT
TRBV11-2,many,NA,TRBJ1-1,CASSQQLRAADEAFF,TGTGCCAGCAGCCAACAGCTGCGGGCGGCCGATGAAGCTTTCTTT
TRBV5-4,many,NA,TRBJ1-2,CASSPTTANYGYTF,TGTGCCAGCAGCCCCACCACAGCTAACTATGGCTACACCTTC
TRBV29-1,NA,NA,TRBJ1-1,CSVIKGWNTEAFF,TGCAGCGTCATCAAGGGGTGGAACACTGAAGCTTTCTTT
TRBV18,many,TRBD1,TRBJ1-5,CASSHSPGTGNQPQHF,TGTGCCAGCTCACACTCGCCGGGGACAGGCAATCAGCCCCAGCATTTT
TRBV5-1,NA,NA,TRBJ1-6,CASSQTEGQSPLHF,TGCGCCAGCAGCCAGACAGAGGGTCAGTCACCCCTCCACTTT
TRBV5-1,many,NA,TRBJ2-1,CASSSTSRLDNEQFF,TGCGCCAGCAGCTCGACTAGTAGGCTCGACAATGAGCAGTTCTTC
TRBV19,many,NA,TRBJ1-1,CASSMQENTEAFF,TGTGCCAGTAGTATGCAGGAGAACACTGAAGCTTTCTTT
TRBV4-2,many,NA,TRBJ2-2,CASSFFVGQGSGELFF,TGTGCCAGCAGCTTTTTCGTGGGGCAGGGATCAGGGGAGCTGTTTTTT
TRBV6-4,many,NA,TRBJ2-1,CASSEAIVGDYNEQFF,TGTGCCAGCAGTGAGGCGATAGTCGGGGATTACAATGAGCAGTTCTTC
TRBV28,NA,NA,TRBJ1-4,CASVGGSGEKLFF,TGTGCCAGCGTGGGCGGGTCGGGTGAAAAACTGTTTTTT
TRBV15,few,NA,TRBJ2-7,CATSSAGLSYEQYF,TGTGCCACCAGCTCTGCAGGGTTATCCTACGAGCAGTACTTC
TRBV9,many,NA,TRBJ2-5,CASSPRPQETQYF,TGTGCCAGCAGCCCTCGACCTCAAGAGACCCAGTACTTC
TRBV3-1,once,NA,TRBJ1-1,CASSHTTERNTEAFF,TGTGCCAGCAGCCACACGACGGAGAGGAACACTGAAGCTTTCTTT
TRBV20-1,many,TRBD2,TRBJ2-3,CSAFSSGGYTDTQYF,TGCAGTGCTTTCTCTAGCGGGGGGTACACAGATACGCAGTATTTT
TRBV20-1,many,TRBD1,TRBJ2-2,CSAMSTGTGVTGELFF,TGCAGTGCTATGTCAACCGGGACAGGGGTGACCGGGGAGCTGTTTTTT
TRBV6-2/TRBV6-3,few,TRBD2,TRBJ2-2,CASSPTGGSGELFF,TGTGCCAGCAGTCCTACCGGGGGGTCCGGGGAGCTGTTTTTT
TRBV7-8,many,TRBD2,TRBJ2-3,CASSLGGLAGVTDTQYF,TGTGCCAGCAGCTTAGGGGGACTAGCGGGAGTAACAGATACGCAGTATTTT
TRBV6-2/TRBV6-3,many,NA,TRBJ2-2,CASRRRESDAGELFF,TGTGCCAGCAGACGTAGAGAATCAGATGCCGGGGAGCTGTTTTTT
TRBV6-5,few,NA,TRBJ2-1,CASGYSGPIGVYSGQFF,TGTGCCAGCGGTTACTCGGGGCCTATCGGGGTATACAGCGGGCAGTTCTTC
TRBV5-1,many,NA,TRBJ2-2,CASSLTSIPGTGELFF,TGCGCCAGCAGCCTTACTAGTATTCCGGGCACCGGGGAGCTGTTTTTT
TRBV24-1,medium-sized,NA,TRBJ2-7,CATSMGEFSYEQYF,TGTGCCACCAGTATGGGGGAGTTTTCCTACGAGCAGTACTTC
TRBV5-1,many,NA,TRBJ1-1,CASSLATDAEAFF,TGCGCCAGCAGCTTGGCAACAGACGCTGAAGCTTTCTTT
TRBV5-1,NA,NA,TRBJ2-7,CASSLTGRTDAYEQYF,TGCGCCAGCAGCTTGACGGGACGGACAGATGCCTACGAGCAGTACTTC
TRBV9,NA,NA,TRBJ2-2,CASSVGYTLPDTGELFF,TGTGCCAGCAGCGTAGGGTACACTCTCCCGGACACCGGGGAGCTGTTTTTT
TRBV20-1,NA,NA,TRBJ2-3,CSAAEVGRTDTQYF,TGCAGTGCCGCGGAGGTGGGGCGCACAGATACGCAGTATTTT
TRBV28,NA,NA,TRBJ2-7,CASSLGGLSGIMYEQYF,TGTGCCAGCAGTTTAGGAGGACTAAGCGGTATAATGTACGAGCAGTACTTC
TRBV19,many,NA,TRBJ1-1,CASSPGTLNTEAFF,TGTGCCAGTAGCCCAGGGACTCTTAACACTGAAGCTTTCTTT
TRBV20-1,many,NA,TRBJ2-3,CSASKASVQDTQYF,TGCAGTGCGAGCAAGGCGTCGGTCCAGGATACGCAGTATTTT
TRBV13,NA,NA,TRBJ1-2,CASSLGASYGYTF,TGTGCCAGCAGCTTAGGAGCCTCCTATGGCTACACCTTC
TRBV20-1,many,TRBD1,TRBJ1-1,CRVQGVMNTEAFF,TGCAGGGTACAGGGGGTGATGAACACTGAAGCTTTCTTT
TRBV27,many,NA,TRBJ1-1,CASSLIGQIVNTEAFF,TGTGCCAGCAGTTTAATCGGACAGATCGTTAACACTGAAGCTTTCTTT
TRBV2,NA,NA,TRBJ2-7,CASILTTGKDEQYF,TGTGCCAGCATCCTCACCACAGGGAAAGACGAGCAGTACTTC
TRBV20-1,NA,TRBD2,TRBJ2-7,CSARDGAGKNEQYF,TGCAGTGCTAGAGATGGAGCGGGAAAGAACGAGCAGTACTTC
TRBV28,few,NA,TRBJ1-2,CASYPGTESVYGYTF,TGTGCCAGCTACCCCGGGACCGAAAGTGTATATGGGTACACCTTC
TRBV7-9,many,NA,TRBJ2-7,CASSLGQSSYEQYF,TGTGCCAGCAGCTTAGGGCAGTCCTCCTACGAGCAGTACTTC
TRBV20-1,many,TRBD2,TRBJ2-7,CSAREGGQVREQYF,TGCAGTGCTAGAGAGGGAGGGCAGGTTCGCGAGCAGTACTTC
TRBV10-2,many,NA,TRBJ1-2,CASGPDGRSGYTF,TGCGCCAGCGGACCGGACGGCCGGTCTGGCTACACCTTC
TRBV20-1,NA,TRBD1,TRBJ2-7,CSVTSDRAHEQYF,TGCAGTGTAACATCGGACAGGGCCCACGAGCAGTACTTC
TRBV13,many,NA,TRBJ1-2,CASSLGDRSYGYTF,TGTGCCAGCAGCTTAGGGGACAGAAGCTATGGCTACACCTTC
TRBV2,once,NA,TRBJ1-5,CASCYREHQPQHF,TGTGCCAGCTGTTACAGGGAGCACCAGCCACAGCATTTT
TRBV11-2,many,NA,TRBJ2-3,CASSGVSGNTQYF,TGTGCCAGCAGTGGCGTCAGTGGAAATACGCAGTATTTT
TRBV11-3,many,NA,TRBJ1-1,CASTLYGGTEAFF,TGTGCCAGCACCCTCTATGGGGGCACTGAAGCTTTCTTT
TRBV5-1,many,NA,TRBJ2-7,CASRPLTGEAYEQYF,TGCGCCAGCAGACCCCTGACGGGGGAAGCCTACGAGCAGTACTTC
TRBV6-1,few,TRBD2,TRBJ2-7,CASKDGGVTGVSEQYF,TGTGCCAGCAAGGACGGGGGGGTCACTGGTGTATCCGAGCAGTACTTC
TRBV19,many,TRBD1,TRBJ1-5,CASSTFPGQGSQPQHF,TGTGCCAGTAGTACTTTCCCGGGACAGGGAAGTCAGCCCCAGCATTTT
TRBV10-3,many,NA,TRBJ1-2,CAISEGAVNYGYTF,TGTGCCATCAGTGAGGGGGCTGTAAACTATGGCTACACCTTC
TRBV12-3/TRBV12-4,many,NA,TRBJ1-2,CASSLGRRGFGYTF,TGTGCCAGCAGTTTAGGGAGGAGGGGCTTTGGCTACACCTTC
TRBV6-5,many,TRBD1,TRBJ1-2,CASSYSRRQGAGGYTF,TGTGCCAGCAGTTACTCGAGGCGGCAGGGGGCTGGGGGCTACACCTTC